This T cell receptor (beta chain) is from a study of beta chain features in type 1 diabetes. Sequenced material consisted of expressed TCRB transcripts (all of the isolated RNA was reverse transcribed). Clones were read by immunoSEQ multiplex PCR, and TCRdb kept only the in-frame ones, dropping some. This sample yields hundreds of thousands of clones, of which roughly 13% are seen a single time; less than 0.04% belongs to the top ten. This clone was detected a few times. Antigen: not known. Findings and caveats of the study: Shorter TCRB CDR3s, moderately but significantly so, marked every one of the four CD4+ subsets in Type 1 diabetes patients.

The V and J ends lost 2 bases and 3 bases respectively, with 10 bases between them. The CDR3 is made up of 13 amino acids. CDR1 GTSNPN and CDR2 SVGIG come from the germline V gene (reference sequence). The sequenced material came from naive CD4+ T cells from blood. This sequence originates from a man aged 18-30 years with type 1 diabetes. This sequence joins TRBV30 and TRBJ1-1; D gene uncertain. CDR3 DNA sequence: TGTGCCTGGAGTTCCGGGTGGGACACTGAAGCTTTCTTT. As protein: CAWSSGWDTEAFF.